The next 9 T cell receptor beta chains were all read from a single sample in a study of cytomegalovirus exposure and HLA in healthy donors. Assay used: immunoSEQ multiplex PCR; TCRdb lists only in-frame clones, some missing. The sample includes around 400,000 clones, roughly 88% seen only once; the top ten take around 0.8%. The sample consisted of PBMCs. These receptors were collected from a woman in her late teens or twenties in good health and CMV-seronegative.

A single count supports this clone. This chain connects TRBV28 to TRBJ1-5; D ambiguous. This CDR3 comprises 18 residues. Germline loops: CDR1 MDHEN, CDR2 SYDVKM. Deletions cut 3 bases from V and 0 bases from J, with 18 bases between. The CDR3 coding sequence is TGTGCCAGCAGTTTCCGAGGGATTAACACGTTTAGCAATCAGCCCCAGCATTTT. It encodes CASSFRGINTFSNQPQHF.

The V and J genes are TRBV6-5 and TRBJ1-2; 9 bases are shared with TRBD1. The V and J ends lost 6 bases and 6 bases, in that order; junction bases with no gene match: 11. The CDR3 spans 15 residues. Germline loops: CDR1 MNHEY, CDR2 SVGAGI. CDR3 amino acids: CASRTAGTGMNGYTF. The DNA for the CDR3 is TGTGCCAGCAGAACCGCCGGGACAGGGATGAATGGCTACACCTTC.

The count of this clone is one. The chain employs TRBV29-1 and TRBJ2-1; perhaps TRBD2 as D (5 bases). CDR3 length equals 16 residues. Germline CDR1 SQVTM, CDR2 ANQGSEA. V was cut by 3 bases and J by 0 bases, with 15 bases left in between. The CDR3 reads CSVEGGSARSYNEQFF. The DNA of the CDR3 is TGCAGCGTTGAGGGTGGGAGTGCTCGCTCCTACAATGAGCAGTTCTTC.

V gene TRBV4-1 combines with J gene TRBJ2-5; D may be TRBD2 (6 bases). Trimming removed 0 bases at V and 2 bases at J, with 13 bases between. The CDR3 has 16 amino acids. Germline V CDR1 and CDR2: MGHRA, YSYEKL. The CDR3 loop is CASSQDGAGSQETQYF. In DNA form, the CDR3 reads TGCGCCAGCAGCCAAGATGGGGCGGGGTCTCAAGAGACCCAGTACTTC.

The V gene is TRBV13, the J gene TRBJ2-7; 8 bases line up with TRBD1. The CDR3 is made up of 13 amino acids. Germline V gene sequence: CDR1 PRHDT, CDR2 FYEKMQ (reference sequence). J gave up 1 base and V 8 bases, and 4 bases lay outside the gene matches. CDR3 sequence (DNA): TGTGCCAGCGGGTGGACAGGGTCCTACGAGCAGTACTTC. It translates to CASGWTGSYEQYF.

The J gene is TRBJ2-3, the V gene TRBV7-9; tentatively, D is TRBD2 (7 bases). The CDR3 loop spans 19 amino acids. The germline V gene has CDR1 SEHNR and CDR2 FQNEAQ (reference sequence). Between the trimmed V and J ends, which lost 5 bases and 1 base, there was a span of 25 bases. The CDR3 protein is CASSVVLGGGHAGTDTQYF. CDR3 sequence (DNA): TGTGCCAGCAGCGTCGTATTGGGCGGGGGCCACGCAGGCACAGATACGCAGTATTTT.

The chain is built from TRBV4-2 and TRBJ2-1; possible D gene TRBD2, 6 bases. This CDR3 has 15 residues. Trimming took off 4 bases at V and 9 bases at J, with 19 bases between the two ends. Germline V gene sequence: CDR1 LGHNA, CDR2 YNFKEQ. The CDR3 coding sequence is TGTGCCAGCAGCCTCGGAGAGCGGGTTCGGGGTGAGCAGTTCTTC. Protein: CASSLGERVRGEQFF.

This chain uses TRBV7-9 with TRBJ2-7; TRBD1 agrees at 9 bases. The V segment lost 5 bases and the J segment 4 bases; nucleotides outside the gene matches: 6. The V gene's germline CDR1 is SEHNR and CDR2 FQNEAQ (reference sequence). This CDR3 region has 14 residues. The CDR3 sequence is CASSPVQGAYEQYF. DNA for the CDR3: TGTGCCAGCAGCCCAGTACAGGGGGCGTACGAGCAGTACTTC. The full variable domain, rest sourced from reference TRBV7-9 and TRBJ2-7, is DTGVSQNPRHKITKRGQNVTFRCDPISEHNRLYWYRQTLGQGPEFLTYFQNEAQLEKSRLLSDRFSAERPKGSFSTLEIQRTEQGDSAMYLCASSPVQGAYEQYFGPGTRLTVT.

The CDR3 DNA reads as TGTGCCAGCAAACAGGGGGCGAGGGAGCAGTACTTC. It yields the protein CASKQGAREQYF. This chain connects TRBV5-5 to TRBJ2-7, with TRBD1 matching over 9 bases. In germline, CDR1 is SGHKS, CDR2 YYEKEE (reference sequence). The V and J ends lost 6 bases and 7 bases, in that order; junction bases with no gene match: 5. The CDR3 is 12 residues long.